The subject of this entry is one T cell receptor beta chain. Its specificity is unknown. These data come from a study of cytomegalovirus exposure and HLA in healthy donors. Overall study results and limits: The study flagged approximately 180 TCR beta chains as cytomegalovirus-associated.

The CDR3 has 15 amino acids. Germline CDR1 reads MNHEY; CDR2 reads SVGAGI. V dropped 6 bases and J dropped 2; count of bases not matched to a gene: 6. A multiplex PCR was run with 60 Vbeta primers and 13 Jbeta primers. This table comes from immunoSEQ multiplex PCR, and its TCRdb copy is limited to in-frame clones, with some not included. The listing records roughly 55,000 clones. This TCR was recovered from a woman aged 45 to 65 in good health and CMV-seropositive. Sequencing was carried out using PBMCs. The chain is built from TRBV6-5 and TRBJ2-2, with 7 bases matching TRBD1. Here the CDR3 reads CASRYGTANTGELFF. For the CDR3, the DNA is TGTGCCAGCAGATACGGGACAGCAAACACCGGGGAGCTGTTTTTT.